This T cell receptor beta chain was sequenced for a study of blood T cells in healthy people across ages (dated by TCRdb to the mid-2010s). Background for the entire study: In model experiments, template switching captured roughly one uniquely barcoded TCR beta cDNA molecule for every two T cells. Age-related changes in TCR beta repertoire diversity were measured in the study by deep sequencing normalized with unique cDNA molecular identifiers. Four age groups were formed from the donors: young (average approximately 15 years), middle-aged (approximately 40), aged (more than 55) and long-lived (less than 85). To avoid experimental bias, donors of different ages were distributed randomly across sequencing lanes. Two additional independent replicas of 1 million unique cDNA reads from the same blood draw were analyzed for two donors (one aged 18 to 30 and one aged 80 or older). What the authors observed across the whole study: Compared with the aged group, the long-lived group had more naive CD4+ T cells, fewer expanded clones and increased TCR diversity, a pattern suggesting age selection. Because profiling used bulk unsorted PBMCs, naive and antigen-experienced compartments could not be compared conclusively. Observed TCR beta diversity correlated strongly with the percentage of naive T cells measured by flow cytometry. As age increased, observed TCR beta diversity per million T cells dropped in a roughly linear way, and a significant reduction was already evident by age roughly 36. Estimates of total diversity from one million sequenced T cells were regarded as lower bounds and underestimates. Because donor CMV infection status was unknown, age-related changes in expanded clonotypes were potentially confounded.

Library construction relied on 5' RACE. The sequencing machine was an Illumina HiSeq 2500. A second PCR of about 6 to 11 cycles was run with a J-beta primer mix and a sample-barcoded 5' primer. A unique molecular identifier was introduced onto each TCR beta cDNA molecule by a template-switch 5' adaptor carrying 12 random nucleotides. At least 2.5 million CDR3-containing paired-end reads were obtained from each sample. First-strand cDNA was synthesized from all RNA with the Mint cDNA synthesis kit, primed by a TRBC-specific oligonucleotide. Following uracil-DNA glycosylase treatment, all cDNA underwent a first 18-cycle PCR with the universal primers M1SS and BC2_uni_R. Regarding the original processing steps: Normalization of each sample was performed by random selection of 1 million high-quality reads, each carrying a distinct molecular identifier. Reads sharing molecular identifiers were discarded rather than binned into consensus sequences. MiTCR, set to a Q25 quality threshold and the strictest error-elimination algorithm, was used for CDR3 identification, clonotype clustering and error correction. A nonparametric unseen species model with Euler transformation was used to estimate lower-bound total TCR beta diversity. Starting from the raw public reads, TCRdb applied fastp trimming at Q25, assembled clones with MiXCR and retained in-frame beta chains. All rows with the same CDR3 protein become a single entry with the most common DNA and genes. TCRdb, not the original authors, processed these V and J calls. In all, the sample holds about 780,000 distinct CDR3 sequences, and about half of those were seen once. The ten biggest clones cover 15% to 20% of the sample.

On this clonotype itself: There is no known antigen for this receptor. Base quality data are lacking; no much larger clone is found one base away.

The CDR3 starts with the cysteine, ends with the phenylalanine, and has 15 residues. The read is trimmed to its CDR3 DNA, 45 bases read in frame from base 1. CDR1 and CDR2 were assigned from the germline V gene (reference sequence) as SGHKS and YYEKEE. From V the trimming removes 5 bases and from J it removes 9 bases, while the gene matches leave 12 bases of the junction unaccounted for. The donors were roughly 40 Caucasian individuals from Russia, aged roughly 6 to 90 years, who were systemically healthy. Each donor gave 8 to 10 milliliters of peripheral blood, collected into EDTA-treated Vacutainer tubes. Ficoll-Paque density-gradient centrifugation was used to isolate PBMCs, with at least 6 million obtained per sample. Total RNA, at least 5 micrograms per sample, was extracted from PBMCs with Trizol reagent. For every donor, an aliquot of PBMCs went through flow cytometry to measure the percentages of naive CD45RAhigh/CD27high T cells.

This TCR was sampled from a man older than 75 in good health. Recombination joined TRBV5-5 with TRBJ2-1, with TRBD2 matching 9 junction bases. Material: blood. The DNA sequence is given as TGTGCCAGCAGACCACAGCGGGGGGCCAGTGTTGAGCAGTTCTTC. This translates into CASRPQRGASVEQFF. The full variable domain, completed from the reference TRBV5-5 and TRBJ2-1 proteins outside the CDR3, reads DAGVTQSPTHLIKTRGQQVTLRCSPISGHKSVSWYQQVLGQGPQFIFQYYEKEERGRGNFPDRFSARQFPNYSSELNVNALLLGDSALYLCASRPQRGASVEQFFGPGTRLTVL.